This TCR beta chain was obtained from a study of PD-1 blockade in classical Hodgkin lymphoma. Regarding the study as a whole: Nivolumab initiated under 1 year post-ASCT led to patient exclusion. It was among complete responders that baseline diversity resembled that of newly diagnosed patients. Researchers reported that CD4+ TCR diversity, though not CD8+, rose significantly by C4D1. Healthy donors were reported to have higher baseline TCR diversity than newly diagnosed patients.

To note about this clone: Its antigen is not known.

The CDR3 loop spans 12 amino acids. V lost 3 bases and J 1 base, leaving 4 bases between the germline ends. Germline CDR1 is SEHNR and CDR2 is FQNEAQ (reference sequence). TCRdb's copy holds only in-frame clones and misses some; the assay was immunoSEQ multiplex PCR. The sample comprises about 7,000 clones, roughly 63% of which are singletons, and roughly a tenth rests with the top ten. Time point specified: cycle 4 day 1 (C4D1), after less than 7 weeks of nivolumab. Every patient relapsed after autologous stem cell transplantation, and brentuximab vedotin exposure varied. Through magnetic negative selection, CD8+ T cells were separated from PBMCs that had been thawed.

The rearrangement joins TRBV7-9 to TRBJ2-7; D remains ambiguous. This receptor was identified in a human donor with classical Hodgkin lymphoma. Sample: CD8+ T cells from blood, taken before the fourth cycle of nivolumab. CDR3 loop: CASSFGSYEQYF. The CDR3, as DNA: TGTGCCAGCAGCTTTGGGTCCTACGAGCAGTACTTC.